This T cell receptor (beta chain) is drawn from a study of T cells in localized non-small cell lung cancer (dated by TCRdb to the early 2020s). Regarding the complete study: The study analyzed T cell repertoires of 236 early-stage NSCLC patients, comparing tumors and uninvolved tumor-adjacent lungs. A mean age of roughly 66 years was recorded for the NSCLC patients, of whom some 130 were male and over 100 were female. The cohort consisted of approximately 240 treatment-naive NSCLC patients whose localized lung tumors had been resected. Broader findings and caveats from the paper: Because the study design was exploratory, TCR variables were selected using unadjusted p-values without false-discovery rate correction. A median of around 57 of the top 100 tumor clones turned up in the paired uninvolved adjacent lung, and some 27 of those clones also ranked among the top 100 of that same adjacent lung. Higher blood T cell density associated with longer overall survival, while higher adjacent-lung clonality associated with shorter survival. Multi-region tumor sequencing was not performed, so intratumor heterogeneity could not be excluded. Uninvolved tumor-adjacent lung showed the highest T cell clonality, higher than tumor, which suggests more focused antigenic responses in the adjacent lung.

The germline V gene encodes CDR1 MNHNY and CDR2 SVGAGI (reference sequence). Including the terminal cysteine and phenylalanine, the CDR3 comprises 11 residues. Of the read, only the CDR3 DNA is kept; its 33 bases are in frame from base 1. V has 11 bases trimmed and J has 4 bases trimmed; junction bases matching no gene number 4. At diagnosis, peripheral blood, uninvolved tumor-adjacent lung and tumor were collected and were preserved as a mix of fresh-frozen and FFPE material. For TCR repertoire profiling, blood samples were analyzed in the form of peripheral blood mononuclear cells. On this clone itself: Its antigen target is currently unknown. Base qualities are not recorded, but no much larger clone differs from it by a single base.

TCR beta CDR3 regions were sequenced from DNA using the immunoSEQ Assay. The published analysis was carried out like this. To compute T cell density, TCR beta template counts were normalized to usable DNA, which was estimated by amplifying housekeeping genes. Richness was estimated with the preseqR package, extrapolating to 400,000 templates for PBMC samples and 120,000 templates for tissue samples. Clonality was defined by subtracting Pielou's evenness from one. Tissue-enriched TCRs were identified by differential abundance testing using productive amino-acid clonotypes, minimum total count 5 and alpha 0.1. The Jaccard Index and the Morisita Overlap Index were used to quantify repertoire overlap between compartments. GLIPH grouped TCR beta CDR3s together with public tetramer-defined viral CDR3s, and a viral motif had to include at least three viral sequences and show V-gene enrichment. TCRdb's version of the immuneACCESS table is confined to in-frame rearrangements and falls short of the full clone set. An unresolved V gene accounts for under half of the shortfall where checked; the remainder is of unknown origin. That table is the source of V, J and clone size, and D and trimming were worked out from the DNA. For this sample there are about 24,000 clones; roughly 90% appear just once. The top ten clones comprise less than 7% of the sample.

Sequencing used PBMCs, obtained before any cancer treatment. The receptor was derived from a man aged 35-69 years with stage II lung adenocarcinoma. This chain joins TRBV6-6 to TRBJ1-1; 7 central bases correspond to TRBD1. Here is the DNA: TGTGCCTCTAGGGGGCCCACTGAAGCTTTCTTT. This translates into CASRGPTEAFF.